This T cell receptor (beta chain) emerged from a study of identical twins. General study results and limits: Weaker excess twin sharing was observed in beta out-of-frame sequences. There were fewer insertions in abundant cord blood beta clonotypes, but memory repertoires showed no such pattern.

Germline V lookup: CDR1 SGHDN, CDR2 FVKESK. This CDR3 has 17 amino acids. V was trimmed by 1 base and J by 7 bases, leaving 20 bases between them. After template switching added a universal primer site, the resulting cDNA carried unique molecular identifiers. TCRdb reprocessed the 5' RACE reads via MiXCR and lists one record per CDR3 protein. The sample records about 240,000 distinct CDR3 sequences, 10% to 13% being singletons. On this clonotype: Its antigen is unknown.

Source material: memory T cells sorted from blood. J is TRBJ1-5 and V is TRBV14, with D possibly TRBD1 on 5 matching bases. The source of this sequence is a man in his forties or fifties in good health. The CDR3 nucleotides are TGTGCCAGCAGCCAAGTTAAATTAGGACAACAGTACCAGCCCCAGCATTTT. Its protein is CASSQVKLGQQYQPQHF. The complete variable domain, with remaining parts taken from reference TRBV14 and TRBJ1-5, reads EAGVTQFPSHSVIEKGQTVTLRCDPISGHDNLYWYRRVMGKEIKFLLHFVKESKQDESGMPNNRFLAERTGGTYSTLKVQPAELEDSGVYFCASSQVKLGQQYQPQHFGDGTRLSIL.